The entry that follows covers one T cell receptor (beta chain) sequence. No antigen is known for it. The authors reverse transcribed all of the isolated RNA, so sequencing captured expressed TCRB transcripts. The protocol was immunoSEQ multiplex PCR, while the TCRdb copy is restricted to in-frame clones and leaves out a portion. The table shows approximately 27,000 clones, with roughly 45% occurring only once. The sample originates from a study of beta chain features in type 1 diabetes. Study-wide context: Patients were similar to healthy donors in age and gender (as well as in cell yields).

J lost 4 bases, V lost 4 bases, and 8 bases had no gene match. CDR1 is SQVTM, CDR2 ANQGSEA, per germline. The CDR3 is made up of 16 amino acids. Study-wide points: TCRB CDR3 length was moderately but significantly reduced in all four CD4+ subsets of Type 1 diabetes patients.

Each sorted population was over 98% pure. This receptor was identified in a man younger than 40 with type 1 diabetes. The chain employs TRBV29-1 and TRBJ2-5, with TRBD2 identical over 14 bases. Input material: stem cell memory CD4+ T cells from blood. The CDR3 DNA is TGCAGCGTTGGTAGGACTAGCGGGAGGAGAGGAGAGACCCAGTACTTC. It is translated as CSVGRTSGRRGETQYF.